A selection of T cell receptor beta chains follows, all from one sample in a study of cytomegalovirus exposure and HLA in healthy donors. The method was immunoSEQ multiplex PCR; TCRdb's version includes in-frame clones alone and lacks a portion of them. The sample lists some 93,000 clones; 82% were seen once. Sequenced: PBMCs. These receptors all stem from a man aged 45 to 65 in good health and CMV-seronegative. Both conserved end residues are part of each CDR3. D genes are given only for firm matches. Expanded clones get a size class; other rows say once, few or many, or leave the size out.

v_call	j_call	clone_size	d_call	cdr3_nt	cdr3_aa
TRBV4-2	TRBJ1-2	NA	TRBD1	TGTGCCAGCAGCCAAGATCCTGGACAGGTTAACTATGGCTACACCTTC	CASSQDPGQVNYGYTF
TRBV7-2	TRBJ2-3	NA	TRBD2	TGTGCCAGCAGCTTGGGGAGCGGGACGGCAACAGATACGCAGTATTTT	CASSLGSGTATDTQYF
TRBV7-9	TRBJ2-3	NA	NA	TGTGCCAGCAGCTACAAGGACAGTCAAGATACGCAGTATTTT	CASSYKDSQDTQYF
TRBV5-1	TRBJ2-7	NA	TRBD2	TGCGCCAGCAGCTTTTCCCCCGGACTAGCGGGAAGTTCGGAGCAGTACTTC	CASSFSPGLAGSSEQYF
TRBV4-3	TRBJ2-3	NA	TRBD1	TGCGCCAGCAGCCTCCTAACAGGGGTTCAAACAGATACGCAGTATTTT	CASSLLTGVQTDTQYF
TRBV28	TRBJ2-7	NA	TRBD1	TGTGCCGGAAGACAGGGGGGGACCTACGAGCAGTACTTC	CAGRQGGTYEQYF
TRBV10-3	TRBJ2-1	NA	NA	TGTGCCATCAGTGAGGGGGGGGCTCTCAATGAGCAGTTCTTC	CAISEGGALNEQFF
TRBV19	TRBJ2-6	few	NA	TGTGCCAGTAAAGCTCTCTCTGGGGCCAACGTCCTGACTTTC	CASKALSGANVLTF
TRBV7-2	TRBJ2-7	NA	NA	TGTGCCAGCAGCTCGGAGATCGTCTACGAGCAGTACTTC	CASSSEIVYEQYF
TRBV6-4	TRBJ2-1	NA	TRBD2	TGCGCCAGCAGTGACTCAGGGACTAGCGCCTACAATGAGCAGTTCTTC	CASSDSGTSAYNEQFF
TRBV4-1	TRBJ2-2	NA	NA	TGCGCCAGCAGCCAAAACAGCAGGAACACCGGGGAGCTGTTTTTT	CASSQNSRNTGELFF
TRBV30	TRBJ1-1	NA	TRBD1	TGTGCCTGGAGTCTCTCCTTAAAGACAGGGTCAGCTTTCTTT	CAWSLSLKTGSAFF
TRBV19	TRBJ2-7	NA	TRBD1	TGTGCCAGTAGTACGGACAGGATCGAAACGATGTACGAGCAGTACTTC	CASSTDRIETMYEQYF
TRBV18	TRBJ1-2	NA	TRBD1	TGTGCCAGCTCACCTCGACAGGGCCATGGCTACACCTTC	CASSPRQGHGYTF
TRBV11-2	TRBJ2-7	NA	TRBD1	TGTGCCAGCAGCCTCCGAGTACCGACAGGGGGTCTACCCTACGAGCAGTACTTC	CASSLRVPTGGLPYEQYF
TRBV7-6	TRBJ2-2	NA	TRBD1	TGTGCCAGCAGCTCCAACAGGGGAATGGGCACCGGGGAGCTGTTTTTT	CASSSNRGMGTGELFF
TRBV15	TRBJ2-2	NA	NA	TGTGCCACCAGCAACTCCAGGGGCGCAACCACCGGGGAGCTGTTTTTT	CATSNSRGATTGELFF
TRBV19	TRBJ1-3	NA	NA	TGTGCCACCGCGGGCACGACCTCTGGAAACACCATATATTTT	CATAGTTSGNTIYF
TRBV11-3	TRBJ1-1	NA	TRBD1	TGTGCCAGCAGCTCCTCCGGGACAGAGAACACTGAAGCTTTCTTT	CASSSSGTENTEAFF
TRBV11-2	TRBJ2-5	once	NA	TGTGCCAGCAGCCCGGGGATGGGCGGACTAAGGAGAGAGACCCAGTACTTC	CASSPGMGGLRRETQYF
TRBV13	TRBJ2-5	few	TRBD2	TGTGCCAGCAGCTTAGGCCGAGGCGGGAGGGCTCAAGAGACCCAGTACTTC	CASSLGRGGRAQETQYF
TRBV5-4	TRBJ2-5	NA	TRBD1	TGTGCCAGCAGCTCCCGGACAGGTGTGGGGGAGACCCAGTACTTC	CASSSRTGVGETQYF
TRBV9	TRBJ2-1	NA	NA	TGTGCCAGCAGCGCGGACTCAATCGATGAGCAGTTCTTC	CASSADSIDEQFF